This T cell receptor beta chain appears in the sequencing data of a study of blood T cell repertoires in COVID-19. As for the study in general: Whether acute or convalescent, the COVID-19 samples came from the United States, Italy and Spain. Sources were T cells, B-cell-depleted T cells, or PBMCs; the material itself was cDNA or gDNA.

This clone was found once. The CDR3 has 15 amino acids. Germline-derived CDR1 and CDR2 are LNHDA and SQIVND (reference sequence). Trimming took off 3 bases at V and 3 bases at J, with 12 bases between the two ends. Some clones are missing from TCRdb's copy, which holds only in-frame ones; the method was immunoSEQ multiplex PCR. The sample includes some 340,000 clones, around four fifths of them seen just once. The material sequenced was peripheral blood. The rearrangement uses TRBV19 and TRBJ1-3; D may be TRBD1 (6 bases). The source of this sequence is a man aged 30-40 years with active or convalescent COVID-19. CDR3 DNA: TGTGCCAGTAGTATGAACAGGGACGTTGGAAACACCATATATTTT. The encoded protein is CASSMNRDVGNTIYF.